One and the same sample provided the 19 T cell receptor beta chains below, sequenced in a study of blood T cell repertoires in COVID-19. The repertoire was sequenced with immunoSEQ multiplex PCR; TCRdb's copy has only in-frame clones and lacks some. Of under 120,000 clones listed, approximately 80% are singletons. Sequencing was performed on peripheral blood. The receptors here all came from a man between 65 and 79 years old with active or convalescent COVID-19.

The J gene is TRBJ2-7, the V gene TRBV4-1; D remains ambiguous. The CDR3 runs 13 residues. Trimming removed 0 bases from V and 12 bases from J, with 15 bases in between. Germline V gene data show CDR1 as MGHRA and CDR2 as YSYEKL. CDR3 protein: CASSQDLGYVAYF. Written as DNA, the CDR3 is TGCGCCAGCAGCCAAGATCTGGGCTACGTTGCGTACTTC.

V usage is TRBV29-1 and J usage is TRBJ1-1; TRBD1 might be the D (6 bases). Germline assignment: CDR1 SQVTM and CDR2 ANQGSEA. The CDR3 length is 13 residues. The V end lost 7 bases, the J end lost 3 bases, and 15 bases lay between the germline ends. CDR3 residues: CSAPGQSYTEAFF. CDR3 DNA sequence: TGCAGCGCCCCAGGACAGTCTTACACTGAAGCTTTCTTT.

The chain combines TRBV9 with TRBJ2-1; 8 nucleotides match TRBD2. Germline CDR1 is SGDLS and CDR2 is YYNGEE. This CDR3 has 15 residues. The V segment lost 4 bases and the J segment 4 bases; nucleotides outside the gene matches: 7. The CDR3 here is CASSFGGGKYNEQFF. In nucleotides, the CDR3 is TGTGCCAGCAGCTTTGGCGGGGGGAAGTACAATGAGCAGTTCTTC.

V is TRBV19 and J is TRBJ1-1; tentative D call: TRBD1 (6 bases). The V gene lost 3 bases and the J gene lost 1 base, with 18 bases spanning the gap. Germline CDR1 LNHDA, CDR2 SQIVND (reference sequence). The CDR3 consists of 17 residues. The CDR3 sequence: CASSIRAGAGENTEAFF. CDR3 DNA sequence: TGTGCCAGTAGTATCCGCGCGGGGGCGGGCGAGAACACTGAAGCTTTCTTT.

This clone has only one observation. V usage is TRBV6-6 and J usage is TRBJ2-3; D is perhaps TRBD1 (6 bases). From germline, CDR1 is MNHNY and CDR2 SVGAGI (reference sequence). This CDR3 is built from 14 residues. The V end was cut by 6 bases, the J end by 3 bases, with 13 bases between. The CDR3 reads CASRQQGLTDTQYF. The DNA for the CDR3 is TGTGCCAGCAGGCAGCAGGGGTTGACAGATACGCAGTATTTT.

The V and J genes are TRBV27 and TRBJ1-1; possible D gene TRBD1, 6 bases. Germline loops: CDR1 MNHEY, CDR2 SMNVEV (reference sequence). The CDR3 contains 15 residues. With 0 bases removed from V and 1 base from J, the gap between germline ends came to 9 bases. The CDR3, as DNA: TGTGCCAGCAGTTTATCGGGCAGGGGGAACACTGAAGCTTTCTTT. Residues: CASSLSGRGNTEAFF.

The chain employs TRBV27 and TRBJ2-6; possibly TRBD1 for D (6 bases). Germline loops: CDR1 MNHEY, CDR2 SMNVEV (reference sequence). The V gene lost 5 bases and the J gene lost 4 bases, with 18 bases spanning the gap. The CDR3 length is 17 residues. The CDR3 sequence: CASSPHQGNRGANVLTF. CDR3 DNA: TGTGCCAGCAGTCCACACCAGGGGAATAGAGGGGCCAACGTCCTGACTTTC. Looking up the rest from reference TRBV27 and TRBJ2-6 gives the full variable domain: EAQVTQNPRYLITVTGKKLTVTCSQNMNHEYMSWYRQDPGLGLRQIYYSMNVEVTDKGDVPEGYKVSRKEKRNFPLILESPSPNQTSLYFCASSPHQGNRGANVLTFGAGSRLTVL.

The CDR3 sequence is CAWRTYVQGPGNTIYF. In DNA, the CDR3 is TGTGCCTGGAGGACTTATGTACAGGGCCCTGGAAACACCATATATTTT. J is TRBJ1-3 and V is TRBV30; the D gene is possibly TRBD1 (6 bases). CDR3 size: 16 residues. Germline values: CDR1 GTSNPN, CDR2 SVGIG (reference sequence). Between the trimmed V and J ends, which lost 3 bases and 2 bases, there was a span of 17 bases.

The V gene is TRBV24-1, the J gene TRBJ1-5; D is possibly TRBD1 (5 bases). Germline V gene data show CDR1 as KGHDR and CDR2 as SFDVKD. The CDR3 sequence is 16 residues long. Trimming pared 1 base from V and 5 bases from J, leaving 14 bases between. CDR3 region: CATSDLLQGGDQPQHF. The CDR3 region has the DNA TGTGCCACCAGTGATTTATTGCAGGGAGGCGATCAGCCCCAGCATTTT.

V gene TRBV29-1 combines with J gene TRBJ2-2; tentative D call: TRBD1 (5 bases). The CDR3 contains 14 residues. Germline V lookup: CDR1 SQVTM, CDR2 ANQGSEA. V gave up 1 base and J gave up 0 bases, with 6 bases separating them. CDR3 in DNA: TGCAGCGTTGAAGGGACACCGAACACCGGGGAGCTGTTTTTT. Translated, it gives CSVEGTPNTGELFF.

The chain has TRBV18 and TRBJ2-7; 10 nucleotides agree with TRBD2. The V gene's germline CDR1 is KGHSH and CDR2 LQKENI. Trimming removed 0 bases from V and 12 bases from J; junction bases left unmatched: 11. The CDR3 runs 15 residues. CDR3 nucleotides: TGTGCCAGCTCACCACCAACTAGCGGGACCAGAGGGGCGTACTTC. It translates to CASSPPTSGTRGAYF.

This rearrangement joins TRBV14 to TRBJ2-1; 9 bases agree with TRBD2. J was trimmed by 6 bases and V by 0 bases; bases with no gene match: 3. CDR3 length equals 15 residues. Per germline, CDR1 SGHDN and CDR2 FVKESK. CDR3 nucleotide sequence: TGTGCCAGCAGCCAAGAAGCGGGGGGCCGCAATGAGCAGTTCTTC. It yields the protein CASSQEAGGRNEQFF.

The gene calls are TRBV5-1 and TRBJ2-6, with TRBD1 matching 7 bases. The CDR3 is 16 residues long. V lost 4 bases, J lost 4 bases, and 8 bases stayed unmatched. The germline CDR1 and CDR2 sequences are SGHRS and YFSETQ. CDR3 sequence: CASSPTTGAGANVLTF. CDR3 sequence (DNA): TGCGCCAGCAGCCCTACAACAGGGGCCGGGGCCAACGTCCTGACTTTC.

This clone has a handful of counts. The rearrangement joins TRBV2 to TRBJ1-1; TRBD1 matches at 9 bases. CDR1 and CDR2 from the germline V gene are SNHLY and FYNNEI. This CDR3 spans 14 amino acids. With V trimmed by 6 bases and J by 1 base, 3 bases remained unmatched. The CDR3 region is CASRGTGTNTEAFF. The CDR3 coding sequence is TGTGCCAGCAGGGGGACAGGGACGAACACTGAAGCTTTCTTT.

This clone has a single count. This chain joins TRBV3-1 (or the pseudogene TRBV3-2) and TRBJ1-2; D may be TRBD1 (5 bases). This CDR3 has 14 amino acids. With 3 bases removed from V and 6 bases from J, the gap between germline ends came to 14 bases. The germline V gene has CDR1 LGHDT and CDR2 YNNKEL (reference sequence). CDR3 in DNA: TGTGCCAGCAGCCAGCGCCGGGACTTTCATGGCTACACCTTC. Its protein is CASSQRRDFHGYTF.

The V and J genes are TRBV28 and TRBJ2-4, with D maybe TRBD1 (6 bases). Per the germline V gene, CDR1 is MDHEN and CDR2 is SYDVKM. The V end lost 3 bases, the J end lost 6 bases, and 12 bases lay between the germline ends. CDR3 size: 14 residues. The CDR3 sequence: CASSLGQGINIQYF. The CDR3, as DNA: TGTGCCAGCAGTTTGGGGCAGGGGATAAACATTCAGTACTTC.

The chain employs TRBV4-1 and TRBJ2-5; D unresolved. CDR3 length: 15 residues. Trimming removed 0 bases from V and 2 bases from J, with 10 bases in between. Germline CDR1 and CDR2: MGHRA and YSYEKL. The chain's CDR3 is CASSQEELAQETQYF. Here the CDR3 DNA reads TGCGCCAGCAGCCAAGAGGAGCTCGCGCAAGAGACCCAGTACTTC.

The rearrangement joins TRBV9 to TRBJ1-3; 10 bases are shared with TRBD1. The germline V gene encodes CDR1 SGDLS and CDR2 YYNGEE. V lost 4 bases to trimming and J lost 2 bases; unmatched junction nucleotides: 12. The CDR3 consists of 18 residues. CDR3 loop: CASSSRPSGQGAGNTIYF. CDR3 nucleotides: TGTGCCAGCAGCTCACGCCCTTCCGGACAGGGGGCTGGAAACACCATATATTTT.

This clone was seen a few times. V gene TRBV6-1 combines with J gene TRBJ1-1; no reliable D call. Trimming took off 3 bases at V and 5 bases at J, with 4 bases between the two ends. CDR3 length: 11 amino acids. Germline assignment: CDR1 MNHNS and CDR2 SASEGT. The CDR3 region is CASSDRTEAFF. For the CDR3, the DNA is TGTGCCAGCAGTGACCGGACTGAAGCTTTCTTT.